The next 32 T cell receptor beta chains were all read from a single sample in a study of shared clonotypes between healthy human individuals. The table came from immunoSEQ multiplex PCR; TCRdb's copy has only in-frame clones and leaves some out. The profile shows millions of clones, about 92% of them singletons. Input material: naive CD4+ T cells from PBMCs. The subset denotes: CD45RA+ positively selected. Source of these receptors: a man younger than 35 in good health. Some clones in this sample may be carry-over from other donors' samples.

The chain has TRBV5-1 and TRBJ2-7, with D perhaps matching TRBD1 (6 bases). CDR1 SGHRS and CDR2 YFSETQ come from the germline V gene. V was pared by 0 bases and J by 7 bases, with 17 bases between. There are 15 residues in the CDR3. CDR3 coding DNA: TGCGCCAGCAGCTTGGTGGGGACACTCGTTCAGGAGCAGTACTTC. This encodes CASSLVGTLVQEQYF.

CDR3 nucleotides: TGCGCCAGCAGTGGGTGGACAGGCCAACACTCTGGAAACACCATATATTTT. Translating gives CASSGWTGQHSGNTIYF. This chain joins TRBV10-1 and TRBJ1-3; 7 bases match TRBD1. Germline lookup yields CDR1 WNHNN and CDR2 SYGVQD (reference sequence). With V trimmed by 4 bases and J by 0 bases, 9 bases remained unmatched. The CDR3 extends over 17 amino acids.

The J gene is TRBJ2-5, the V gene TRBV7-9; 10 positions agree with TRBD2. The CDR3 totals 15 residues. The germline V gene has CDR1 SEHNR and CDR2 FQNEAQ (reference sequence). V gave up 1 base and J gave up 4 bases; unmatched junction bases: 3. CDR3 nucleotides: TGTGCCAGCAGCTTAGAACTAGCGGGACGAGAGACCCAGTACTTC. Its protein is CASSLELAGRETQYF.

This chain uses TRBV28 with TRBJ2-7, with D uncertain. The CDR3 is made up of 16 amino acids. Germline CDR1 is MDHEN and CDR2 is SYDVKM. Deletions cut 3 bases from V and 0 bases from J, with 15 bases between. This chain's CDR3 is CASSFPLSSSSYEQYF. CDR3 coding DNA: TGTGCCAGCAGTTTCCCCCTTTCCTCAAGCTCCTACGAGCAGTACTTC.

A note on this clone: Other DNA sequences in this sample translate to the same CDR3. DNA of the CDR3: TGTGCCAGCAGCCCTACCCGGACAGGTAATCAGCCCCAGCATTTT. Translating gives CASSPTRTGNQPQHF. The V call is TRBV7-8, the J call TRBJ1-5, with TRBD1 identical over 7 bases. Unmatched junction bases numbered 8, after V lost 5 bases and J lost 4 bases. Germline loops: CDR1 SGHVS, CDR2 FQNEAQ. This CDR3 region has 15 residues.

CDR3 region: CASSGGSRSQETQYF. DNA of the CDR3: TGTGCCAGCAGCGGGGGTTCAAGGTCCCAAGAGACCCAGTACTTC. This rearrangement joins TRBV21-1 to TRBJ2-5. TRBV21-1 is given as a pseudogene. This CDR3 spans 15 amino acids.

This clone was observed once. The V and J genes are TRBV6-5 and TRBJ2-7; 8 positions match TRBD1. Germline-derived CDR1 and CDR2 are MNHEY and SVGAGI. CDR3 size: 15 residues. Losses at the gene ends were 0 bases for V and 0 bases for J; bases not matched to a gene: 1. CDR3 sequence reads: CASSYSGQDSYEQYF. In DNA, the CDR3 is TGTGCCAGCAGTTACTCGGGACAGGACTCCTACGAGCAGTACTTC.

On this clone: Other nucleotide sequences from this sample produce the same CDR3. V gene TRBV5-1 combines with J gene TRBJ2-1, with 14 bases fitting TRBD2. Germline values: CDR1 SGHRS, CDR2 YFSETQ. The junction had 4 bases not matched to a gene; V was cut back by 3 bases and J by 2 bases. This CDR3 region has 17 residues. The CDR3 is CASSWGLAGVAYNEQFF. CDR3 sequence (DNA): TGCGCCAGCAGCTGGGGACTAGCGGGAGTTGCCTACAATGAGCAGTTCTTC. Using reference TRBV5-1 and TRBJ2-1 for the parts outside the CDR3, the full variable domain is KAGVTQTPRYLIKTRGQQVTLSCSPISGHRSVSWYQQTPGQGLQFLFEYFSETQRNKGNFPGRFSGRQFSNSRSEMNVSTLELGDSALYLCASSWGLAGVAYNEQFFGPGTRLTVL.

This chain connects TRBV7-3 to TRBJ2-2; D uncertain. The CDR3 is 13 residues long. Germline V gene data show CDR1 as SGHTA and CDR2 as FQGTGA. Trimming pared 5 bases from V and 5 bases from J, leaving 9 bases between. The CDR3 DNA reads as TGTGCCAGCAGCCCAAAGAGGACCGGGGAGCTGTTTTTT. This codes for CASSPKRTGELFF.

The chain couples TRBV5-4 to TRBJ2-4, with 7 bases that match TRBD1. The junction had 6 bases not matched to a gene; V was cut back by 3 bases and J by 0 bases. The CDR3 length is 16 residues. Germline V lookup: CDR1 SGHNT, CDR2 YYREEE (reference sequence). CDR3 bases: TGTGCCAGCAGCTCCCAGGACAGGCTAGCCAAAAACATTCAGTACTTC. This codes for CASSSQDRLAKNIQYF.

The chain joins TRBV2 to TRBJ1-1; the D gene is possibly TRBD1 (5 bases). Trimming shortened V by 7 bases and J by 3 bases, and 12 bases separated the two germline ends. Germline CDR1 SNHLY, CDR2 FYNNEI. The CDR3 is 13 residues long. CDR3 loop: CASKRDPHTEAFF. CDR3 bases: TGTGCCAGCAAGAGGGACCCTCACACTGAAGCTTTCTTT. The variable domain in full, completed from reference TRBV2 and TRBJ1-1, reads EPEVTQTPSHQVTQMGQEVILRCVPISNHLYFYWYRQILGQKVEFLVSFYNNEISEKSEIFDDQFSVERPDGSNFTLKIRSTKLEDSAMYFCASKRDPHTEAFFGQGTRLTVV.

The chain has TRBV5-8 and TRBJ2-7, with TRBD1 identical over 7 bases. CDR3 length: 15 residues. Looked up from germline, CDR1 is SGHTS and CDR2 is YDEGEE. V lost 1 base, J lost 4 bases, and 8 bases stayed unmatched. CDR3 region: CASSLQGVKSYEQYF. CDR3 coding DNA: TGTGCCAGCAGCTTGCAGGGGGTAAAATCATACGAGCAGTACTTC.

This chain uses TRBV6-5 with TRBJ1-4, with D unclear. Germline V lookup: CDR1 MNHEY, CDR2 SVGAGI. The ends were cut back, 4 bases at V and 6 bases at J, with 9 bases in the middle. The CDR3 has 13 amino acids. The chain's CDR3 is CASSLVIDEKLFF. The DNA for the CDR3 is TGTGCCAGCAGTTTGGTCATAGATGAAAAACTGTTTTTT.

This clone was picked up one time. In DNA form, the CDR3 reads TGTGCCAGCAGTGACTCGGGTAGGGCGACAGGATTTGGCATTCAGTACTTC. It codes for CASSDSGRATGFGIQYF. This chain connects TRBV25-1 to TRBJ2-4; the D gene is possibly TRBD1 (6 bases). The CDR3 runs to 17 residues. Germline V gene lookup returns CDR1 MGHDK and CDR2 SYGVNS. V lost 3 bases, J lost 9 bases, and 24 bases lay in between.

The CDR3 bases are TGTGCCAGCAGCTTAGGAGTAAGTGGCACAGATACGCAGTATTTT. As protein: CASSLGVSGTDTQYF. V is TRBV7-6 and J is TRBJ2-3; D not certain. Germline values: CDR1 SGHVS, CDR2 FNYEAQ. With 1 base removed from V and 1 base from J, the gap between germline ends came to 9 bases. The CDR3 has 15 amino acids.

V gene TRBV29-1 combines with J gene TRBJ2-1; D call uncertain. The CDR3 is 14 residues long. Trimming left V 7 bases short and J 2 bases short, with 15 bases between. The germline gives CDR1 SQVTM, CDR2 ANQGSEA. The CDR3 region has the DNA TGCAGCGCTTATGGGCAGGCCGCCTACAATGAGCAGTTCTTC. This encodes CSAYGQAAYNEQFF.

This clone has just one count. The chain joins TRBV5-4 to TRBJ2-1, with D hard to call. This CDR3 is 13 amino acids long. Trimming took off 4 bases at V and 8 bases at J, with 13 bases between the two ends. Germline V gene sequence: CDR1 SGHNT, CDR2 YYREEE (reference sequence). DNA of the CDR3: TGTGCCAGCAGCCCAGACCTTTGGGATGAGCAGTTCTTC. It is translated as CASSPDLWDEQFF.

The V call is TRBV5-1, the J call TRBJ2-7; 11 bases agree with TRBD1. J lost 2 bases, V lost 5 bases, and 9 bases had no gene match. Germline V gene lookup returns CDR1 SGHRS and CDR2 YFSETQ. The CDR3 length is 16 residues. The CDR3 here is CASSYDGQGAAYEQYF. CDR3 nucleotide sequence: TGCGCCAGCAGTTACGACGGACAGGGGGCAGCCTACGAGCAGTACTTC.

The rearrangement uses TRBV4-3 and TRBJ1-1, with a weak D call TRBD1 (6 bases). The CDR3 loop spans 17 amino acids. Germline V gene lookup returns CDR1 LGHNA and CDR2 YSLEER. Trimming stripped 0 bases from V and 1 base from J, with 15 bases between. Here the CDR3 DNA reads TGCGCCAGCAGCCAAGACACTATAAAGACAGGGAACACTGAAGCTTTCTTT. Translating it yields CASSQDTIKTGNTEAFF.

CDR3 coding DNA: TGTGCCGCCCGTAGGGGGCACGGCACCGGGGAGCTGTTTTTT. Translation gives CAARRGHGTGELFF. The chain uses TRBV19 and TRBJ2-2, with 7 bases matching TRBD1. CDR1 is LNHDA, CDR2 SQIVND, per germline (reference sequence). The trim removed 11 bases at V and 4 bases at J, leaving 10 bases unmatched. The CDR3 sequence is 14 residues long.

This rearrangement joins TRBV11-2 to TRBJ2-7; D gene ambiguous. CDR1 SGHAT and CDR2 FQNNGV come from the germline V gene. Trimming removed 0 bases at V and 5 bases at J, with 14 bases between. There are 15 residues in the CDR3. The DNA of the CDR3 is TGTGCCAGCAGCTTAGATGGGGTTGTGTCCAACGAGCAGTACTTC. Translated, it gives CASSLDGVVSNEQYF.

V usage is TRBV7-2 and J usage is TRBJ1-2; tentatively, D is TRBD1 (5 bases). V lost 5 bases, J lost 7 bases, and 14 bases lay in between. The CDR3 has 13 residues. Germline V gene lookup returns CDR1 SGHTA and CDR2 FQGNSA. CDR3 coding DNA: TGTGCCAGCAGCGACGACCCAGGGTTTGGCTACACCTTC. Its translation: CASSDDPGFGYTF.

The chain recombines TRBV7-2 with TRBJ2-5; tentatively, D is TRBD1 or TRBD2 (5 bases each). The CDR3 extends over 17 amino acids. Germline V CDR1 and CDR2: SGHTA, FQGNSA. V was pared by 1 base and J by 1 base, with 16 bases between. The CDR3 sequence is CASSLVGGGPPQETQYF. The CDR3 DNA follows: TGTGCCAGCAGCTTAGTGGGTGGGGGACCCCCCCAAGAGACCCAGTACTTC.

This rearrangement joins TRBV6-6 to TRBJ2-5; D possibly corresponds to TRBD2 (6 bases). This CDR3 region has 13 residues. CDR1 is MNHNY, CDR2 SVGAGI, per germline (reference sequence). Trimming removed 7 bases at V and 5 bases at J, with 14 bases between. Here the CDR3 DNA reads TGTGCCAGCAAGGGCGGGACGGTCGAGACCCAGTACTTC. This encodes CASKGGTVETQYF.

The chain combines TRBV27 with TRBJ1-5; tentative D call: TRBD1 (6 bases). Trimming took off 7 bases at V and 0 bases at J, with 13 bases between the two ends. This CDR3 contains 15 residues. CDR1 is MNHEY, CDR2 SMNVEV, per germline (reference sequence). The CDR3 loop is CASKAGGHSNQPQHF. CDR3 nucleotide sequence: TGTGCCAGCAAAGCGGGGGGACATAGCAATCAGCCCCAGCATTTT.

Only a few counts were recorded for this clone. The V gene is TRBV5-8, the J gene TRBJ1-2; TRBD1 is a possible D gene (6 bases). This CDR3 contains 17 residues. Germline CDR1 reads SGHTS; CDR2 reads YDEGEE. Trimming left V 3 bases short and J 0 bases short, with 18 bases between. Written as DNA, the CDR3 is TGTGCCAGCAGCTCTTTACTCGTGGACAGAGCTAACTATGGCTACACCTTC. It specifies CASSSLLVDRANYGYTF. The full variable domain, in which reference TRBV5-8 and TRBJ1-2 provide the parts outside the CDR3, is EAGVTQSPTHLIKTRGQQATLRCSPISGHTSVYWYQQALGLGLQFLLWYDEGEERNRGNFPPRFSGRQFPNYSSELNVNALELEDSALYLCASSSLLVDRANYGYTFGSGTRLTVV.

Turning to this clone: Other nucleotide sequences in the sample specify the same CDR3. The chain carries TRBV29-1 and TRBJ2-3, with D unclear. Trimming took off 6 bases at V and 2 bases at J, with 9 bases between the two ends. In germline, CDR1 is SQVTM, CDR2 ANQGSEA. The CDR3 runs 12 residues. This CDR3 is CSVLQNTDTQYF. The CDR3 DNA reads TGCAGCGTCCTACAGAACACAGATACGCAGTATTTT.

The CDR3 bases are TGTGCCAGCAGCGTTGGGATACCGTGGGAAGCTTTCTTT. This codes for CASSVGIPWEAFF. The chain employs TRBV9 and TRBJ1-1; the D is unclear. The germline V gene encodes CDR1 SGDLS and CDR2 YYNGEE. V gave up 2 bases and J gave up 8 bases, with 13 bases separating them. This CDR3 is built from 13 residues.

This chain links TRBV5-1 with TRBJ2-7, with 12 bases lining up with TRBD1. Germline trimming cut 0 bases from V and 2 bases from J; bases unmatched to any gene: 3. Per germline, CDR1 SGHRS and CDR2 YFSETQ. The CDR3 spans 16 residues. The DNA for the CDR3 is TGCGCCAGCAGCTTGGGTGGGACAGGGGGCGCCTACGAGCAGTACTTC. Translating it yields CASSLGGTGGAYEQYF.

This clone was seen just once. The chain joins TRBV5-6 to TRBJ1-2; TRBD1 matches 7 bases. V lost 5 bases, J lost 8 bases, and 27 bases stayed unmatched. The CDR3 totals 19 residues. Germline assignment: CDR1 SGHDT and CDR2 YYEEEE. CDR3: CASSPIPQDFTGVGRGYTF. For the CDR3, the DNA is TGTGCCAGCAGTCCTATCCCACAAGATTTTACAGGGGTAGGGCGCGGCTACACCTTC.

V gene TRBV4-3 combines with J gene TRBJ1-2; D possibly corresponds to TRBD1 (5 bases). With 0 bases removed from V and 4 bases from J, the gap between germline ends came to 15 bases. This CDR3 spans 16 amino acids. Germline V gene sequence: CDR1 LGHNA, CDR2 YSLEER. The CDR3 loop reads CASSQDKGQGAYGYTF. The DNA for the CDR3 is TGCGCCAGCAGCCAAGATAAAGGTCAGGGAGCCTATGGCTACACCTTC.

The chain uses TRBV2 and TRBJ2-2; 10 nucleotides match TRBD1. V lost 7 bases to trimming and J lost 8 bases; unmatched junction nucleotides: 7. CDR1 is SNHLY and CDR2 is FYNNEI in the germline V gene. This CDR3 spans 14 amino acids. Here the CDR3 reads CASIPDRGLGELFF. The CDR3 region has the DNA TGTGCCAGCATTCCCGACAGGGGGCTTGGGGAGCTGTTTTTT. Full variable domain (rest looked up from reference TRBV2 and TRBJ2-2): EPEVTQTPSHQVTQMGQEVILRCVPISNHLYFYWYRQILGQKVEFLVSFYNNEISEKSEIFDDQFSVERPDGSNFTLKIRSTKLEDSAMYFCASIPDRGLGELFFGEGSRLTVL.